The subject of this entry is one TCR beta chain. The data were obtained in a study of blood T cells in healthy people across ages. Using a J-beta primer mix together with a sample-barcoded 5' primer, a second PCR was run for roughly 6 to 12 cycles. MiXCR, run by TCRdb on the 5' RACE reads, gives a single entry per CDR3 protein. The sample holds 700,000 to 850,000 distinct CDR3 sequences, under 40% seen once. J gave up 2 bases and V 5 bases, and 8 bases lay outside the gene matches. CDR1 and CDR2 from the germline V gene are MNHNY and SVGAGI (reference sequence). The CDR3 consists of 15 residues. The sequence was obtained from a man between 18 and 29 years old in good health. The sample comprised blood. V gene TRBV6-6 combines with J gene TRBJ2-7; 8 positions agree with TRBD1. The chain's CDR3 is CASSERDRQTYEQYF. The CDR3 DNA reads TGTGCCAGCAGTGAGAGGGACAGGCAGACCTACGAGCAGTACTTC.